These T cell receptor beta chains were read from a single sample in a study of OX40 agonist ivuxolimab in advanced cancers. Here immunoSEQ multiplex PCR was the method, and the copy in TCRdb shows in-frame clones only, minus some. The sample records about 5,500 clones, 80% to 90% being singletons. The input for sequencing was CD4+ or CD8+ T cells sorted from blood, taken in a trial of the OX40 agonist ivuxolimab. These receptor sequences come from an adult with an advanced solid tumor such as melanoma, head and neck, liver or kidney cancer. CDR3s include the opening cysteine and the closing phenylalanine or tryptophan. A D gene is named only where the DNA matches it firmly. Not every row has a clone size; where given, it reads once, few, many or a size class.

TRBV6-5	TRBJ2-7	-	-	CASSPTDTYEQYF	TGTGCCAGCAGCCCCACAGATACCTACGAGCAGTACTTC
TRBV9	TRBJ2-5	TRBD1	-	CASSTQGAGTQYF	TGTGCCAGCAGCACCCAGGGGGCCGGGACCCAGTACTTC
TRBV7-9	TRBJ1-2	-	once	CASSFGDGYTF	TGTGCCAGCAGCTTCGGGGATGGCTACACCTTC
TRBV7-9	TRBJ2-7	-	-	CASSLEGHSYEQYF	TGTGCCAGCAGCTTAGAGGGACACTCCTACGAGCAGTACTTC
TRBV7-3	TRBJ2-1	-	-	CASSLRGVPSSYNEQFF	TGTGCCAGCAGCTTAAGAGGGGTCCCGAGCTCCTACAATGAGCAGTTCTTC
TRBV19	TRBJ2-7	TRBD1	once	CASSIGTGVHEQYF	TGTGCCAGTAGTATAGGGACAGGGGTACACGAGCAGTACTTC
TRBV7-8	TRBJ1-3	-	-	CASSQLTVVGLSGNTIYF	TGTGCCAGCAGCCAGCTGACCGTTGTCGGGTTGTCTGGAAACACCATATATTTT
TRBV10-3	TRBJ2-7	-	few	CAISESEGSSYEQYF	TGTGCCATCAGTGAGTCAGAGGGTAGCTCCTACGAGCAGTACTTC
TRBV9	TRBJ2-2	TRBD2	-	CASSGGLADATGELFF	TGTGCCAGCAGCGGCGGACTAGCCGACGCCACCGGGGAGCTGTTTTTT
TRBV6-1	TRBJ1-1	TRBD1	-	CASSEADRGLFEAFF	TGTGCCAGCAGTGAAGCGGACAGGGGTTTGTTTGAAGCTTTCTTT
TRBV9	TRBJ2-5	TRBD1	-	CASSDGTEGETQYF	TGTGCCAGCAGCGATGGGACAGAGGGGGAGACCCAGTACTTC
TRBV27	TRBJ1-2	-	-	CASSPTAAYGYTF	TGTGCCAGCAGCCCCACAGCCGCCTATGGCTACACCTTC
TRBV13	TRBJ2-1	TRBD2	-	CASSSVAGSSYNEQFF	TGTGCCAGCAGCTCCGTAGCGGGAAGCTCCTACAATGAGCAGTTCTTC
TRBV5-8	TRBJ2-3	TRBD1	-	CASSPGTGSTDTQYF	TGTGCCAGCAGCCCCGGGACAGGGAGCACAGATACGCAGTATTTT
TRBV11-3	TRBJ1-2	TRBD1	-	CASSITGGQGGYTF	TGTGCCAGCAGCATAACAGGGGGCCAAGGTGGCTACACCTTC
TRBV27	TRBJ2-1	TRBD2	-	CASSPQRPGGPVNEQFF	TGTGCCAGCAGTCCTCAGAGACCGGGAGGGCCTGTAAATGAGCAGTTCTTC
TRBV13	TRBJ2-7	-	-	CASSFPRAHEQYF	TGTGCCAGCAGCTTCCCCAGGGCCCACGAGCAGTACTTC
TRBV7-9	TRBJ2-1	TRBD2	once	CASSLTSGRTDEQFF	TGTGCCAGCAGCTTGACTAGCGGGAGGACCGATGAGCAGTTCTTC
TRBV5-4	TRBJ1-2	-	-	CASTSDSYGYTF	TGTGCCAGCACCTCTGACAGCTATGGCTACACCTTC
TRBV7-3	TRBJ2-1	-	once	CASSLETGGANEQFF	TGTGCCAGCAGCTTGGAAACAGGGGGGGCCAATGAGCAGTTCTTC
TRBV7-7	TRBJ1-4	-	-	CASSPPRDRRSEKLFF	TGTGCTAGCAGCCCCCCCAGAGACAGGAGGAGTGAAAAACTGTTTTTT
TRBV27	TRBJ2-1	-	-	CASSWSGDNEQFF	TGTGCCAGCAGTTGGAGCGGAGACAATGAGCAGTTCTTC
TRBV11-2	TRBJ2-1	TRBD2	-	CASRRAGELYYNEQFF	TGTGCCAGCAGGAGAGCGGGGGAGCTTTACTACAATGAGCAGTTCTTC
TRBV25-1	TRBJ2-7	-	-	CASNIGSGEQYF	TGTGCCAGCAATATAGGGTCAGGGGAGCAGTACTTC
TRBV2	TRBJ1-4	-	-	CASSEGRGEKLFF	TGTGCCAGCAGTGAGGGCAGGGGCGAAAAACTGTTTTTT
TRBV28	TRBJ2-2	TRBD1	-	CASRQGVGELFF	TGTGCCAGCAGACAGGGGGTCGGGGAGCTGTTTTTT